This TCR beta chain was observed in a study of early T cells in non-severe SARS-CoV-2 infection. Turning to the study itself: The sequenced material was bulk RNA from unsorted whole blood, and its chains were unpaired.

Whole-study results and caveats: Lookups in VDJdb leaned toward anti-spike CD8 responses and missed private and CD4 specificities.

Tagging with unique molecular identifiers was applied to individual cDNA molecules. From the 5' RACE reads, TCRdb called clonotypes with MiXCR, one entry per CDR3 protein. The data show fewer than 110,000 distinct CDR3 sequences, roughly 10% seen once. CDR1 is KGHSH and CDR2 is LQKENI in the germline V gene. Losses at the gene ends were 3 bases for V and 6 bases for J; bases not matched to a gene: 7. The CDR3 has 17 amino acids. Comments on this clonotype: The antigen remains unidentified.

Sample: whole blood. The clonotype was recovered from an adult who was a healthcare worker with PCR-confirmed SARS-CoV-2 infection or an uninfected control (not recorded which). This chain joins TRBV18 and TRBJ2-2, with 13 nucleotides matching TRBD2. The CDR3 protein is CASSPRPGLAGSGELFF. The CDR3 nucleotides read TGTGCCAGCTCACCGCGACCGGGACTAGCGGGATCCGGGGAGCTGTTTTTT.